These 13 T cell receptor beta chains were all obtained from the same sample, sequenced in a study of T-cell memory formation after mild COVID-19. Each CDR3 protein gets one entry after TCRdb re-called the 5' RACE reads with MiXCR. The data show about 560,000 distinct CDR3 sequences, with 17% seen just once and roughly 8% held by the top ten. The sequenced sample consisted of PBMCs or a T cell subset sorted from them (not recorded which). The source is an adult woman who had mild COVID-19 (a few samples of this study predate the infection). Cell type and time point are not known.

This clonotype was picked up a small number of times. The CDR3 region has the DNA TGTGCCAGCAGTATACTACAGCCCACCGGGGAGCTGTTTTTT. This gives the protein CASSILQPTGELFF. This rearrangement joins TRBV2 to TRBJ2-2, with D unclear. This CDR3 has 14 residues. Germline CDR1 reads SNHLY; CDR2 reads FYNNEI. V was clipped by 5 bases and J by 4 bases, with 11 bases between them.

This clonotype was seen only a few times. This chain links TRBV20-1 with TRBJ1-1; TRBD1 matches at 7 bases. The V gene end was trimmed by 6 bases and the J gene end by 3 bases; junction bases not matched to a gene: 10. CDR3 length: 14 residues. CDR1 is DFQATT and CDR2 is SNEGSKA in the germline V gene (reference sequence). The CDR3 reads CSATDREGDTEAFF. Written as DNA, the CDR3 is TGCAGTGCAACCGACAGGGAGGGGGACACTGAAGCTTTCTTT.

This clonotype turned up a few times. The chain joins TRBV30 to TRBJ1-6; 11 positions match TRBD1. Germline loops: CDR1 GTSNPN, CDR2 SVGIG (reference sequence). With 3 bases clipped from V and 7 bases from J, the junction kept 8 bases outside the gene matches. The CDR3 loop spans 16 amino acids. CDR3 amino acids: CAWSPMGQGVNSPLHF. Here the CDR3 DNA reads TGTGCCTGGAGCCCAATGGGACAGGGGGTCAATTCACCCCTCCACTTT.

This clonotype was detected only a few times. The V call is TRBV28, the J call TRBJ2-1; D call uncertain. With 2 bases removed from V and 10 bases from J, the gap between germline ends came to 18 bases. This CDR3 is 15 amino acids long. In germline, CDR1 is MDHEN, CDR2 SYDVKM. CDR3 sequence reads: CASSLPDNVGWEQFF. In nucleotides, the CDR3 is TGTGCCAGCAGTTTACCTGACAATGTGGGCTGGGAGCAGTTCTTC.

The chain links TRBV4-1 to TRBJ1-4, with D unresolved. Trimming removed 0 bases from V and 8 bases from J, with 13 bases in between. CDR1 and CDR2 from the germline V gene are MGHRA and YSYEKL. CDR3 size: 15 residues. CDR3 coding DNA: TGCGCCAGCAGCCAAGAAGAACTCTTTCTGGAAAAACTGTTTTTT. Translated, it gives CASSQEELFLEKLFF.

This clonotype has just a few counts. The CDR3 nucleotides are TGTGCCTGGGGACTAGCGGGGGCCGGGGGTACGCAGTATTTT. This sequence encodes CAWGLAGAGGTQYF. The rearrangement uses TRBV30 and TRBJ2-3; 13 positions match TRBD2. Per the germline V gene, CDR1 is GTSNPN and CDR2 is SVGIG (reference sequence). The length of the CDR3 is 14 residues. J lost 8 bases, V lost 5 bases, and 7 bases had no gene match.

The chain links TRBV24-1 to TRBJ2-7, with 10 bases fitting TRBD2. The germline V gene has CDR1 KGHDR and CDR2 SFDVKD. V lost 2 bases, J lost 6 bases, and 9 bases stayed unmatched. CDR3 size: 16 residues. CDR3 sequence reads: CATSDSGLARRGEQYF. The CDR3, as DNA: TGTGCCACCAGTGATTCGGGACTAGCGCGACGGGGCGAGCAGTACTTC.

The chain links TRBV6-1 to TRBJ1-1; D not resolved. The V gene's germline CDR1 is MNHNS and CDR2 SASEGT. V shed 4 bases and J shed 1 base, with 10 bases lying between them. The CDR3 consists of 14 residues. The CDR3 nucleotides are TGTGCCAGCAGTGCCGTACAACAGAACACTGAAGCTTTCTTT. Its protein product is CASSAVQQNTEAFF.

V usage is TRBV7-2 and J usage is TRBJ2-1, with 11 bases identical to TRBD2. The CDR3 extends over 19 amino acids. V gave up 4 bases and J gave up 0 bases; unmatched junction bases: 11. Germline assignment: CDR1 SGHTA and CDR2 FQGNSA. The CDR3 nucleotides are TGTGCCAGCAGCTCGCTGTATAGCGGGAGGGTGAGCTCCTACAATGAGCAGTTCTTC. Protein: CASSSLYSGRVSSYNEQFF.

The rearrangement uses TRBV20-1 and TRBJ2-3; D is uncertain. Between the trimmed V and J ends, which lost 3 bases and 2 bases, there was a span of 6 bases. Germline CDR1 reads DFQATT; CDR2 reads SNEGSKA (reference sequence). The CDR3 extends over 12 amino acids. The CDR3, as DNA: TGCAGTGCTAGGTCTAACACAGATACGCAGTATTTT. Its protein product is CSARSNTDTQYF.

This clonotype was counted only a few times. The chain combines TRBV4-1 with TRBJ1-6; D is uncertain. Trimming stripped 1 base from V and 8 bases from J, with 9 bases between. CDR1 MGHRA and CDR2 YSYEKL come from the germline V gene. This CDR3 has 14 amino acids. Here the CDR3 reads CASSQVPVDSPLHF. The CDR3 nucleotides read TGCGCCAGCAGCCAAGTGCCAGTAGATTCACCCCTCCACTTT.

This clonotype has only a few counts. The rearrangement uses TRBV5-1 and TRBJ1-1; no clear D. The CDR3 is 14 residues long. Germline V CDR1 and CDR2: SGHRS, YFSETQ. Trimming removed 5 bases at V and 5 bases at J, with 16 bases between. The CDR3 region has the DNA TGCGCCAGCAGAAGAACCTTTACGGGGACTGAAGCTTTCTTT. Its translation is CASRRTFTGTEAFF. Variable domain in full (rest from reference TRBV5-1 and TRBJ1-1): KAGVTQTPRYLIKTRGQQVTLSCSPISGHRSVSWYQQTPGQGLQFLFEYFSETQRNKGNFPGRFSGRQFSNSRSEMNVSTLELGDSALYLCASRRTFTGTEAFFGQGTRLTVV.

The chain links TRBV4-2 to TRBJ1-3, with D perhaps TRBD1 (5 bases). V was shortened by 0 bases and J by 2 bases, with 11 bases between the two germline ends. From germline, CDR1 is LGHNA and CDR2 YNFKEQ. The CDR3 covers 16 residues. The CDR3 DNA reads TGTGCCAGCAGCCAAGATGGGGCAGGGACTGGAAACACCATATATTTT. Amino acids: CASSQDGAGTGNTIYF.